This TCR beta chain comes out of a study of T cell changes during pregnancy in multiple sclerosis. Profiled with immunoSEQ multiplex PCR; TCRdb holds only in-frame clones, not every one. The data show 70,000 to 100,000 clones, around 92% seen once. The germline V gene encodes CDR1 LGHNA and CDR2 YNFKEQ. V dropped 0 bases and J dropped 8 bases, with 5 bases sitting between them. The CDR3 covers 12 residues. The clonotype was recovered from a female donor with multiple sclerosis, enrolled in a pregnancy study. Here the sequenced sample was peripheral blood, taken in the third trimester of pregnancy. The chain recombines TRBV4-2 with TRBJ1-3; D remains unclear. CDR3 region: CASSQERDTIYF. The CDR3 DNA follows: TGTGCCAGCAGCCAAGAACGAGACACCATATATTTT.